This TCR beta chain comes out of a study of T cells in localized non-small cell lung cancer. The study, taken as a whole, reports: A higher density of T cells in blood coincided with extended overall survival. Without multi-region sequencing, intratumor heterogeneity could not be excluded. For the top 100 tumor clones, a median around 61 also appeared in adjacent lung. Maximal T cell clonality occurred in uninvolved adjacent lung, with tumor ranking below it.

Only in-frame clones appear in the TCRdb table, and some are missing; sequencing was by immunoSEQ multiplex PCR. Seen here are about 19,000 clones, around 83% observed once, and the top ten hold about 4%. As concerns this clone: The antigen is undetermined.

Germline values: CDR1 SGDLS, CDR2 YYNGEE. Trimming removed 4 bases from V and 1 base from J, with 21 bases in between. CDR3 size: 17 residues. The chain links TRBV9 to TRBJ2-7; D may be TRBD2 (6 bases). Sequenced here: peripheral blood, sampled before any cancer treatment. The sequence was collected from a man between 35 and 75 years old with stage I lung adenocarcinoma. CDR3 coding DNA: TGTGCCAGCAGCCCTTACGTAGGAGCGGGCCATTCCTACGAGCAGTACTTC. As protein: CASSPYVGAGHSYEQYF.